These 10 T cell receptor beta chains came from one sample sequenced in a study of blood T cell repertoires in COVID-19. The table came from immunoSEQ multiplex PCR; TCRdb's copy has only in-frame clones and leaves some out. The top ten clones hold about 35% of a sample with fewer than 40,000 clones, more than 70% of them seen once. The specimen sequenced was peripheral blood. The receptors originated from a man in his sixties or seventies with active COVID-19.

This chain links TRBV7-6 with TRBJ2-3; D is possibly TRBD1 (6 bases). Per the germline V gene, CDR1 is SGHVS and CDR2 is FNYEAQ. Trimming shortened V by 5 bases and J by 0 bases, and 12 bases separated the two germline ends. This CDR3 spans 15 amino acids. CDR3 residues: CASSPGTTSTDTQYF. CDR3 DNA sequence: TGTGCCAGCAGCCCAGGGACAACTAGCACAGATACGCAGTATTTT.

The V gene is TRBV29-1, the J gene TRBJ2-7; 14 bases align to TRBD2. V shed 6 bases, J shed 7 bases, and the junction held 11 bases outside the gene matches. The CDR3 totals 15 residues. CDR1 and CDR2 from the germline V gene are SQVTM and ANQGSEA. The CDR3 is CSVAGLAGATGEQYF. CDR3 bases: TGCAGCGTCGCGGGACTAGCGGGAGCCACGGGGGAGCAGTACTTC.

The V gene is TRBV6-5, the J gene TRBJ1-1; D not certain. CDR3 length: 14 residues. Germline V gene sequence: CDR1 MNHEY, CDR2 SVGAGI. V gave up 4 bases and J gave up 0 bases, with 9 bases separating them. Written as DNA, the CDR3 is TGTGCCAGCAGTTCTCGAGCTGTGAACACTGAAGCTTTCTTT. Encoded protein: CASSSRAVNTEAFF.

The chain recombines TRBV30 with TRBJ1-4, with a weak D call TRBD1 (6 bases). The CDR3 is 14 amino acids. Germline V gives CDR1 GTSNPN, CDR2 SVGIG (reference sequence). Trimming took 0 bases from V and 5 from J, leaving 10 bases between them. The CDR3 DNA follows: TGTGCCTGGAGTGTAGACAGGCTAAATGAAAAACTGTTTTTT. It codes for CAWSVDRLNEKLFF.

The chain combines TRBV28 with TRBJ1-5, with D perhaps TRBD1 (6 bases). The CDR3 extends over 14 amino acids. Germline CDR1 is MDHEN and CDR2 is SYDVKM. Trimming cost V 5 bases and J 4 bases, with 12 bases left between them. This CDR3 is CASSLGQQNQPQHF. The CDR3 DNA sequence: TGTGCCAGCAGTCTAGGACAGCAGAATCAGCCCCAGCATTTT.

This chain joins TRBV7-8 and TRBJ2-2; 7 positions agree with TRBD1. The CDR3 loop spans 16 amino acids. V lost 5 bases, J lost 3 bases, and 9 bases stayed unmatched. CDR1 and CDR2 from the germline V gene are SGHVS and FQNEAQ. CDR3 sequence reads: CASSPRDSLHTGELFF. In DNA form, the CDR3 reads TGTGCCAGCAGCCCCCGGGACAGCCTTCACACCGGGGAGCTGTTTTTT.

The sample holds a few counts of this clone. The J gene is TRBJ1-6, the V gene TRBV19; D is uncertain. This CDR3 spans 14 amino acids. The germline V gene has CDR1 LNHDA and CDR2 SQIVND (reference sequence). Trimming stripped 2 bases from V and 7 bases from J, with 9 bases between. In nucleotides, the CDR3 is TGTGCCAGTAGTATAACCGGGTCCAATTCACCCCTCCACTTT. Translated, it gives CASSITGSNSPLHF.

V is TRBV14 and J is TRBJ1-2; 9 bases are a match to TRBD1. CDR3 size: 13 residues. V lost 5 bases and J lost 4; bases outside the gene matches: 2. Germline assignment: CDR1 SGHDN and CDR2 FVKESK. CDR3 sequence (DNA): TGTGCCAGCAGCGGGACAGGGACCTATGGCTACACCTTC. Protein sequence: CASSGTGTYGYTF. The full variable domain, rest sourced from reference TRBV14 and TRBJ1-2, is EAGVTQFPSHSVIEKGQTVTLRCDPISGHDNLYWYRRVMGKEIKFLLHFVKESKQDESGMPNNRFLAERTGGTYSTLKVQPAELEDSGVYFCASSGTGTYGYTFGSGTRLTVV.

This clone was recorded once. Here the CDR3 DNA reads TGTGCCGGAGATGAAGGGGACTACGAGCAGTACTTC. Its protein is CAGDEGDYEQYF. The chain uses TRBV2 and TRBJ2-7, with D possibly matching TRBD1 (5 bases). The CDR3 length is 12 residues. The ends were cut back, 11 bases at V and 3 bases at J, with 14 bases in the middle. From germline, CDR1 is SNHLY and CDR2 FYNNEI. Using reference TRBV2 and TRBJ2-7 for the parts outside the CDR3, the full variable domain is EPEVTQTPSHQVTQMGQEVILRCVPISNHLYFYWYRQILGQKVEFLVSFYNNEISEKSEIFDDQFSVERPDGSNFTLKIRSTKLEDSAMYFCAGDEGDYEQYFGPGTRLTVT.

The chain joins TRBV6-1 to TRBJ2-1; 16 nucleotides line up with TRBD2. This CDR3 is built from 21 residues. With V trimmed by 0 bases and J by 1 base, 9 bases remained unmatched. CDR1 MNHNS and CDR2 SASEGT come from the germline V gene. The DNA of the CDR3 is TGTGCCAGCAGTGAAGCCCCCGGGACTAGCGGGAGGGTCCTATCCTACAATGAGCAGTTCTTC. Its translation: CASSEAPGTSGRVLSYNEQFF.